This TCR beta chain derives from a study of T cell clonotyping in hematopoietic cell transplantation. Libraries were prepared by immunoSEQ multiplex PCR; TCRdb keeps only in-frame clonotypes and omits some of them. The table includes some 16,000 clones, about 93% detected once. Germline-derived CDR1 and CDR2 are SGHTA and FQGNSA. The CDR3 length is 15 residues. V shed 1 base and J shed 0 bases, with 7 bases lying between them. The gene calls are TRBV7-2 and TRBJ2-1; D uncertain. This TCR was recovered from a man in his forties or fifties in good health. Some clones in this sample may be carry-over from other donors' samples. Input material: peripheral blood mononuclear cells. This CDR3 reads CASSLVRSSYNEQFF. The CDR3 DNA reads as TGTGCCAGCAGCTTAGTCAGGAGCTCCTACAATGAGCAGTTCTTC.